The 28 T cell receptor beta chains below come from one sample, sequenced in a study of lymphopenia after photon versus proton radiotherapy. Measured with immunoSEQ multiplex PCR; TCRdb has only the in-frame clones, and not every one. Among tens of thousands of clones listed, around 84% were seen once. Sample: peripheral blood, taken from a patient treated with proton-based radiotherapy. The receptors were sampled from a woman aged 70-85 years with pancreatic cancer. Some clones in this sample may be carry-over from other donors' samples.

The chain employs TRBV7-9 and TRBJ2-1; D gene unclear. The length of the CDR3 is 13 residues. Germline V gene lookup returns CDR1 SEHNR and CDR2 FQNEAQ (reference sequence). The CDR3 spells CAEKKDGRDEQFF. Here the CDR3 DNA reads TGTGCAGAGAAAAAAGATGGTCGGGATGAGCAGTTCTTC. Based on the CDR3 plus reference TRBV7-9 and TRBJ2-1, the full variable domain is DTGVSQNPRHKITKRGQNVTFRCDPISEHNRLYWYRQTLGQGPEFLTYFQNEAQLEKSRLLSDRFSAERPKGSFSTLEIQRTEQGDSAMYLCAEKKDGRDEQFFGPGTRLTVL.

The chain links TRBV23-1 to TRBJ1-3; possible D gene TRBD1, 6 bases. TRBV23-1 is labeled an ORF, and its function is uncertain. The CDR3 is made up of 16 amino acids. V shed 4 bases and J shed 2 bases, with 15 bases lying between them. In DNA, the CDR3 is TGCGCCAGCAGTCCTAGGACGGACAGAACTGGAAACACCATATATTTT. This codes for CASSPRTDRTGNTIYF.

V and J are TRBV5-1 and TRBJ2-4, with D perhaps TRBD1 or TRBD2 (5 bases each). The germline V and J ends were trimmed by 1 base and 10 bases, with 12 bases remaining between them. The CDR3 sequence is 13 residues long. From germline, CDR1 is SGHRS and CDR2 YFSETQ. CDR3 DNA sequence: TGCGCCAGCAGCTTGACGGGACCCGAAATTCAGTACTTC. It yields the protein CASSLTGPEIQYF. The complete variable domain, with remaining parts taken from reference TRBV5-1 and TRBJ2-4, reads KAGVTQTPRYLIKTRGQQVTLSCSPISGHRSVSWYQQTPGQGLQFLFEYFSETQRNKGNFPGRFSGRQFSNSRSEMNVSTLELGDSALYLCASSLTGPEIQYFGAGTRLSVL.

J is TRBJ1-2 and V is TRBV29-1; D is unresolved. Trimming took 5 bases from V and 5 from J, leaving 9 bases between them. CDR3 length equals 11 residues. CDR1 and CDR2 from the germline V gene are SQVTM and ANQGSEA. The CDR3 here is CSVSFDYGYTF. In DNA form, the CDR3 reads TGCAGCGTTTCCTTCGATTATGGCTACACCTTC.

The chain employs TRBV11-2 and TRBJ2-5; 7 bases align to TRBD1. The DNA end is a closer match to TRBJ2-7, so the J assignment may be wrong. The CDR3 spans 12 residues. Germline lookup yields CDR1 SGHAT and CDR2 FQNNGV. CDR3 bases: TGTGCCAGCAGCCAGGGGGAATACGAGCAGTACTTC. Its protein product is CASSQGEYEQYF.

The chain is built from TRBV11-3 and TRBJ1-5, with unresolved D. Germline V gene lookup returns CDR1 SGHNT and CDR2 YENEEA. V gave up 4 bases and J gave up 0 bases, with 22 bases separating them. The CDR3 is made up of 19 amino acids. The CDR3: CASSSEEVGSSYSNQPQHF. The DNA of the CDR3 is TGTGCCAGCAGCTCAGAGGAGGTGGGCAGTTCCTATAGCAATCAGCCCCAGCATTTT.

This chain links TRBV7-3 with TRBJ2-1; D is unclear. The germline gives CDR1 SGHTA, CDR2 FQGTGA. V gave up 1 base and J gave up 2 bases, with 6 bases separating them. The CDR3 contains 14 residues. CDR3 DNA: TGTGCCAGCAGCTTAAGCGGCGCCTACAATGAGCAGTTCTTC. Its protein product is CASSLSGAYNEQFF.

This chain uses TRBV28 with TRBJ1-3, with a weak D call TRBD1 (6 bases). V was clipped by 4 bases and J by 5 bases, with 12 bases between them. The CDR3 is made up of 14 amino acids. The germline CDR1 and CDR2 sequences are MDHEN and SYDVKM. CDR3 protein: CASSYGGTRNTIYF. CDR3 nucleotide sequence: TGTGCCAGCAGTTATGGAGGGACACGAAACACCATATATTTT. Filled out from reference TRBV28 and TRBJ1-3, the complete variable domain reads DVKVTQSSRYLVKRTGEKVFLECVQDMDHENMFWYRQDPGLGLRLIYFSYDVKMKEKGDIPEGYSVSREKKERFSLILESASTNQTSMYLCASSYGGTRNTIYFGEGSWLTVV.

V usage is TRBV13 and J usage is TRBJ2-5; 14 bases agree with TRBD2. The J segment lost 5 bases and the V segment lost 5 bases, leaving 7 bases of the junction unmatched. The CDR3 covers 16 residues. CDR1 and CDR2 from the germline V gene are PRHDT and FYEKMQ (reference sequence). The CDR3 loop reads CASSPRTSGGSETQYF. CDR3 in DNA: TGTGCCAGCAGCCCTAGGACTAGCGGGGGGAGCGAGACCCAGTACTTC.

The chain uses TRBV19 and TRBJ2-1; 7 nucleotides line up with TRBD1. Germline values: CDR1 LNHDA, CDR2 SQIVND (reference sequence). The CDR3 runs to 13 residues. V was clipped by 6 bases and J by 7 bases; unmatched bases: 6. The CDR3: CASRGDRANEQFF. The DNA for the CDR3 is TGTGCCAGTAGGGGAGACAGGGCGAATGAGCAGTTCTTC.

This chain's CDR3 is CASSLGLAGGEDTQYF. The CDR3 nucleotides read TGTGCCAGCAGCTTAGGACTAGCGGGAGGGGAGGATACGCAGTATTTT. This sequence joins TRBV5-4 and TRBJ2-3; TRBD2 matches 15 bases. This CDR3 comprises 16 residues. Trimming cost V 2 bases and J 6 bases; bases outside gene matches: 4. The germline gives CDR1 SGHNT, CDR2 YYREEE (reference sequence). Filled out from reference TRBV5-4 and TRBJ2-3, the complete variable domain reads ETGVTQSPTHLIKTRGQQVTLRCSSQSGHNTVSWYQQALGQGPQFIFQYYREEENGRGNFPPRFSGLQFPNYSSELNVNALELDDSALYLCASSLGLAGGEDTQYFGPGTRLTVL.

The chain employs TRBV19 and TRBJ2-6; possibly TRBD1 for D (5 bases). The CDR3 consists of 15 residues. Germline CDR1 reads LNHDA; CDR2 reads SQIVND (reference sequence). The V end lost 7 bases, the J end lost 1 base, and 11 bases lay between the germline ends. The CDR3 loop is CASTLGVSGANVLTF. The CDR3 DNA reads TGTGCCAGTACCCTAGGGGTTTCTGGGGCCAACGTCCTGACTTTC.

This chain links TRBV7-9 with TRBJ2-7; TRBD2 matches 13 bases. The CDR3 covers 17 residues. Trimming took 5 bases from V and 1 from J; bases not matched to a gene: 8. CDR1 and CDR2 (germline): SEHNR, FQNEAQ (reference sequence). CDR3 DNA sequence: TGTGCCAGCAGCCGGACTAGCGGGGGTGGGGCATCCTACGAGCAGTACTTC. This gives the protein CASSRTSGGGASYEQYF.

The CDR3, as DNA: TGCGCCAGCACCCTACTAGCGGGGGCCCGGAATGAGCAGTTCTTC. Its translation is CASTLLAGARNEQFF. The V and J genes are TRBV10-2 and TRBJ2-1; 11 nucleotides line up with TRBD2. J was trimmed by 7 bases and V by 7 bases; bases with no gene match: 9. Germline V gene sequence: CDR1 WSHSY, CDR2 SAAADI. This CDR3 contains 15 residues.

The V gene is TRBV10-1, the J gene TRBJ2-1; no definite D call. Trimming shortened V by 3 bases and J by 8 bases, and 14 bases separated the two germline ends. Per germline, CDR1 WNHNN and CDR2 SYGVQD (reference sequence). The CDR3 length is 14 residues. CDR3 protein: CASSDLVGSDEQFF. As DNA, the CDR3 is TGCGCCAGCAGTGACCTGGTCGGATCGGATGAGCAGTTCTTC.

The rearrangement links TRBV19 to TRBJ2-1, with D possibly TRBD1 on 5 matching bases. V lost 5 bases, J lost 2 bases, and 10 bases lay in between. The length of the CDR3 is 14 residues. CDR1 and CDR2 from the germline V gene are LNHDA and SQIVND (reference sequence). This CDR3 is CASSLQGPYNEQFF. In DNA form, the CDR3 reads TGTGCCAGTAGTTTGCAGGGTCCCTACAATGAGCAGTTCTTC. The full variable domain, rest sourced from reference TRBV19 and TRBJ2-1, is DGGITQSPKYLFRKEGQNVTLSCEQNLNHDAMYWYRQDPGQGLRLIYYSQIVNDFQKGDIAEGYSVSREKKESFPLTVTSAQKNPTAFYLCASSLQGPYNEQFFGPGTRLTVL.

V is TRBV7-8 and J is TRBJ2-3, with D unclear. CDR1 and CDR2 (germline): SGHVS, FQNEAQ. Trimming cost V 4 bases and J 4 bases, with 12 bases left between them. The CDR3 extends over 14 amino acids. Written as DNA, the CDR3 is TGTGCCAGCAGCTCCTCAGTGTCCTCAGATACGCAGTATTTT. Its protein product is CASSSSVSSDTQYF.

This clone was observed a single time. The chain combines TRBV2 with TRBJ1-3; D remains ambiguous. Germline loops: CDR1 SNHLY, CDR2 FYNNEI. The CDR3 spans 15 residues. Trimming shortened V by 6 bases and J by 0 bases, and 12 bases separated the two germline ends. The CDR3 is CASSLDGRSGNTIYF. The DNA for the CDR3 is TGTGCCAGCAGCCTAGACGGACGCTCTGGAAACACCATATATTTT.

This clone was seen just once. The rearrangement links TRBV11-3 to TRBJ2-3; D is unresolved. V dropped 4 bases and J dropped 5 bases, with 10 bases sitting between them. CDR3 length: 13 amino acids. Germline loops: CDR1 SGHNT, CDR2 YENEEA. CDR3 DNA sequence: TGTGCCAGCAGCTCCCTGAGCCAAGATACGCAGTATTTT. This sequence encodes CASSSLSQDTQYF.

V and J are TRBV15 and TRBJ1-2, with no clear D. Germline CDR1 reads LNHNV; CDR2 reads YYDKDF (reference sequence). There are 15 residues in the CDR3. V dropped 0 bases and J dropped 2 bases, with 10 bases sitting between them. CDR3: CATSRDRVSNYGYTF. CDR3 in DNA: TGTGCCACCAGCAGAGACCGGGTATCCAACTATGGCTACACCTTC.

The CDR3 sequence is CASTPRQGSPYEQYF. DNA of the CDR3: TGTGCCAGCACCCCTAGACAGGGGTCACCCTACGAGCAGTACTTC. The V gene is TRBV6-5, the J gene TRBJ2-7; TRBD1 matches at 8 bases. CDR1 is MNHEY and CDR2 is SVGAGI in the germline V gene. V was clipped by 7 bases and J by 2 bases; unmatched bases: 10. The CDR3 has 15 amino acids.

This clone came up once. The gene calls are TRBV30 and TRBJ1-4, with D hard to call. In germline, CDR1 is GTSNPN, CDR2 SVGIG (reference sequence). This CDR3 has 15 residues. V lost 4 bases and J lost 8, with 20 bases in between. DNA for the CDR3: TGTGCCTGGACCCTGGAAGCCAGTTTTGGAGAAAAACTGTTTTTT. It translates to CAWTLEASFGEKLFF.

The chain employs TRBV5-6 and TRBJ2-3; D is uncertain. This CDR3 spans 14 amino acids. In germline, CDR1 is SGHDT, CDR2 YYEEEE. V was shortened by 0 bases and J by 0 bases, with 5 bases between the two germline ends. For the CDR3, the DNA is TGTGCCAGCAGCTTGGGGGTGAGCACAGATACGCAGTATTTT. As protein: CASSLGVSTDTQYF.

The count of this clone is one. The gene calls are TRBV27 and TRBJ1-2; TRBD1 might be the D (5 bases). V was pared by 4 bases and J by 7 bases, with 16 bases between. The germline V gene has CDR1 MNHEY and CDR2 SMNVEV (reference sequence). This CDR3 has 14 amino acids. CDR3 coding DNA: TGTGCCAGCAGTTCCGGTGGGGGGTTCAGTGGCTACACCTTC. Translation gives CASSSGGGFSGYTF.

This chain connects TRBV11-2 to TRBJ1-3, with D hard to call. V was shortened by 5 bases and J by 2 bases, with 16 bases between the two germline ends. CDR3 length: 16 amino acids. Germline V lookup: CDR1 SGHAT, CDR2 FQNNGV. CDR3 bases: TGTGCCAGCAGCCCGAGGACGGAGGTTACTGGAAACACCATATATTTT. It yields the protein CASSPRTEVTGNTIYF.

This clone showed up just once. The rearrangement uses TRBV28 and TRBJ2-2; D is unclear. Per the germline V gene, CDR1 is MDHEN and CDR2 is SYDVKM. V lost 6 bases and J 0 bases, leaving 5 bases between the germline ends. This CDR3 is 13 amino acids long. CDR3 sequence: CASSLTNTGELFF. In DNA, the CDR3 is TGTGCCAGCAGCTTGACGAACACCGGGGAGCTGTTTTTT.

The count of this clone is one. V gene TRBV14 combines with J gene TRBJ2-7, with 9 bases aligning to TRBD1. V dropped 2 bases and J dropped 3; count of bases not matched to a gene: 8. Germline lookup yields CDR1 SGHDN and CDR2 FVKESK. This CDR3 has 16 residues. The CDR3 loop is CASSQNRGTGIYEQYF. CDR3 nucleotide sequence: TGTGCCAGCAGCCAAAACCGGGGGACAGGGATCTACGAGCAGTACTTC.

This chain links TRBV5-8 with TRBJ2-1; 8 nucleotides agree with TRBD1. Germline-derived CDR1 and CDR2 are SGHTS and YDEGEE. The CDR3 is 13 residues long. Germline trimming cut 1 base from V and 6 bases from J; bases unmatched to any gene: 0. The CDR3 here is CASSLTGGNEQFF. Here the CDR3 DNA reads TGTGCCAGCAGCTTGACAGGGGGCAATGAGCAGTTCTTC.